Given below is one TCR beta chain in context. What it binds is unknown. Trimming shortened V by 3 bases and J by 13 bases, and 16 bases separated the two germline ends. The CDR3 has 13 amino acids. Looked up from germline, CDR1 is SEHNR and CDR2 is FQNEAQ (reference sequence). This table comes from immunoSEQ multiplex PCR, and its TCRdb copy is limited to in-frame clones, with some not included. Of tens of thousands of clones listed, 91% are singletons. Time point defined: cycle 4 day 1 (C4D1), after around six weeks of nivolumab. Brentuximab vedotin exposure varied, and every patient relapsed after autologous stem cell transplantation. This sample was included in a study of PD-1 blockade in classical Hodgkin lymphoma. General study points: The diversity seen at baseline in complete responders resembled that of newly diagnosed patients.

This material consisted of peripheral blood mononuclear cells (PBMCs), taken before the fourth cycle of nivolumab. The source of this sequence is a human donor with classical Hodgkin lymphoma. The rearrangement joins TRBV7-9 to TRBJ2-1; possibly TRBD1 for D (6 bases). The CDR3 sequence is CASSFDLWTEQFF. The CDR3 nucleotides read TGTGCCAGCAGCTTCGATTTGTGGACAGAACAGTTCTTC.